The present entry profiles one T cell receptor beta chain with its context. As yet, its antigen is unknown. The data were taken from a study of T cells in tuberculosis. In the study overall: This South African cohort compared adolescents with or without latent tuberculosis against adults with active tuberculosis. Study-wide findings and caveats: Cases with active tuberculosis were adults, while controls were adolescents.

Each clinical donor contributed on average roughly 100,000 T cells from unsorted cryopreserved PBMC. CDR3 size: 16 residues. The germline V gene has CDR1 LNHDA and CDR2 SQIVND (reference sequence). V was cut by 0 bases and J by 3 bases, with 15 bases left in between. The protocol was immunoSEQ multiplex PCR, while the TCRdb copy is restricted to in-frame clones and leaves out a portion. The top ten hold approximately 15% of the sample, which has 20,000 to 25,000 clones, 80% to 90% seen once. J is TRBJ2-7 and V is TRBV19; D not certain. Material for sequencing was PBMCs. This clonotype was sampled from a donor aged 10-30 years with latent tuberculosis or without tuberculosis infection. CDR3 DNA: TGTGCCAGTAGTATAGACTCCTATAGAGCCTTCTACGAGCAGTACTTC. It encodes CASSIDSYRAFYEQYF.